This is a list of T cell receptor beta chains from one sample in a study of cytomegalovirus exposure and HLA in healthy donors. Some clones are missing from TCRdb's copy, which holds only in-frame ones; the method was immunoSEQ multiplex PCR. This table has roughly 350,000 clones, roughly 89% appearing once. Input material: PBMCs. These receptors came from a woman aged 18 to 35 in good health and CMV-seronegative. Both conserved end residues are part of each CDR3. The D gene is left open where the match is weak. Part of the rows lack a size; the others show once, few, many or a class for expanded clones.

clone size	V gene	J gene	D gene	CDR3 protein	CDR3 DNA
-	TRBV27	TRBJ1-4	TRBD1	CASSLGTGIEKLFF	TGTGCCAGCAGTTTGGGGACAGGGATTGAAAAACTGTTTTTT
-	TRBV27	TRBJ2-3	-	CASTGGTALFTDTQYF	TGTGCCAGCACAGGCGGGACCGCATTATTTACAGATACGCAGTATTTT
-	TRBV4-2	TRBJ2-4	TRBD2	CASSPHTMTSGKNIQYF	TGTGCCAGCAGCCCCCATACTATGACTAGCGGCAAAAACATTCAGTACTTC
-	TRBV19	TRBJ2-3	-	CASSIEGGTQYF	TGTGCCAGTAGTATTGAGGGAGGCACGCAGTATTTT
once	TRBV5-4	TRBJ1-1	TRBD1	CASSLDRGHTEAFF	TGTGCCAGCAGCTTGGACAGGGGGCACACTGAAGCTTTCTTT
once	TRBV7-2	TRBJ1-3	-	CASSLARTLGNTIYF	TGTGCCAGCAGCTTAGCCCGGACACTGGGAAACACCATATATTTT
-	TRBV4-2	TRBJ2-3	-	CASSQVEGSMADTQYF	TGTGCCAGCAGCCAAGTTGAAGGGAGTATGGCAGATACGCAGTATTTT
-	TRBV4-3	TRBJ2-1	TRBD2	CASSQDRSGTSGSWPYNEQFF	TGCGCCAGCAGCCAAGATCGGTCGGGGACTAGCGGGAGTTGGCCCTACAATGAGCAGTTCTTC
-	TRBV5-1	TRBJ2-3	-	CASSLSTQGVTDTQYF	TGCGCCAGCAGCTTGTCCACACAGGGTGTGACAGATACGCAGTATTTT
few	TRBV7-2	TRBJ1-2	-	CASSPPRTRTPYGYTF	TGTGCCAGCAGCCCCCCCCGGACCAGGACTCCCTATGGCTACACCTTC
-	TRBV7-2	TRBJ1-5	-	CASSSPNQPQHF	TGTGCCAGCAGCTCCCCTAATCAGCCCCAGCATTTT
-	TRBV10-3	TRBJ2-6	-	CAINEGSGANVLTF	TGTGCCATCAACGAGGGTTCTGGGGCCAACGTCCTGACTTTC
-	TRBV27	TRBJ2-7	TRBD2	CASSLSSSGGSYEQYF	TGTGCCAGCAGTTTATCGTCTAGCGGGGGATCCTACGAGCAGTACTTC
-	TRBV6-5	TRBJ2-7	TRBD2	CASSYGDGGEQYF	TGTGCCAGCAGTTACGGGGACGGGGGGGAGCAGTACTTC
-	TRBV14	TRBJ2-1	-	CASSQGPGARPFF	TGTGCCAGCAGCCAAGGGCCGGGAGCCCGCCCGTTCTTC
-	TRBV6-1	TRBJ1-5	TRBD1	CASRWDRVEQPQHF	TGTGCCAGCAGGTGGGACAGGGTAGAACAGCCCCAGCATTTT
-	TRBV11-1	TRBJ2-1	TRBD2	CASSPDGLAGVNEQFF	TGTGCCAGCAGCCCCGACGGACTAGCGGGAGTCAATGAGCAGTTCTTC
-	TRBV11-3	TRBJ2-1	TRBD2	CASSFRAGGPGEQFF	TGTGCCAGCAGCTTCAGAGCGGGAGGCCCGGGTGAGCAGTTCTTC
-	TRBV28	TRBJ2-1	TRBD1	CASSSLGGGPYNEQFF	TGTGCCAGCAGTTCGTTAGGGGGCGGGCCCTACAATGAGCAGTTCTTC
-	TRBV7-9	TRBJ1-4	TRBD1	CASSPEGQPEKLFF	TGTGCCAGCAGCCCCGAGGGACAGCCTGAAAAACTGTTTTTT
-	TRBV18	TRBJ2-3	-	CASSPAGPTDTQYF	TGTGCCAGCTCACCGGCGGGACCCACAGATACGCAGTATTTT
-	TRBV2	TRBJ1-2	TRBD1	CASQQGNYGYTF	TGTGCCAGCCAACAGGGGAACTATGGCTACACCTTC
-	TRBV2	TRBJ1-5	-	CASSDALTVQPQHF	TGTGCCAGCAGTGACGCCCTGACAGTTCAGCCCCAGCATTTT
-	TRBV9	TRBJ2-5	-	CASSVVGGIETQYF	TGTGCCAGCAGCGTCGTAGGAGGGATCGAGACCCAGTACTTC
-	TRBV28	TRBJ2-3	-	CASSKVGPGVGDTQYF	TGTGCCAGCAGTAAAGTGGGACCGGGAGTGGGAGATACGCAGTATTTT
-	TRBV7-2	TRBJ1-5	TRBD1	CASSLAGGAGQPQHF	TGTGCCAGCAGCTTAGCAGGGGGCGCAGGTCAGCCCCAGCATTTT
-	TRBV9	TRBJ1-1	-	CASSVLDSNTEAFF	TGTGCCAGCAGCGTATTGGACAGTAACACTGAAGCTTTCTTT
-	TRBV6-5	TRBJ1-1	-	CASSYEQGKYEAFF	TGTGCCAGCAGTTACGAACAGGGAAAGTATGAAGCTTTCTTT
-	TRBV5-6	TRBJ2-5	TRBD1	CASSLVTGVEETQYF	TGTGCCAGCAGCTTAGTGACAGGGGTGGAAGAGACCCAGTACTTC
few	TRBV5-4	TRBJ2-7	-	CASSSGTVNEQYF	TGTGCCAGCAGCTCCGGGACTGTAAACGAGCAGTACTTC
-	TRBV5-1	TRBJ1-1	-	CASSPVVGGLAEAFF	TGCGCCAGCAGCCCCGTGGTGGGGGGGTTGGCTGAAGCTTTCTTT
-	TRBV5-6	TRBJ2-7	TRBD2	CASSSPGTRTYEQYF	TGTGCCAGCAGCTCCCCCGGGACTAGAACCTACGAGCAGTACTTC
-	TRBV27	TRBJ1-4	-	CASSFGKGRWKLFF	TGTGCCAGCAGTTTTGGAAAGGGGCGGTGGAAACTGTTTTTT
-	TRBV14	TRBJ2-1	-	CASSQDRRRGEQFF	TGTGCCAGCAGCCAAGATCGGAGGCGCGGTGAGCAGTTCTTC
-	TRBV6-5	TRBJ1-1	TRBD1	CASSADRDLFEAFF	TGTGCCAGCAGTGCCGACAGGGACCTGTTTGAAGCTTTCTTT
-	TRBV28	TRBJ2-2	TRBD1	CASRSGQGGAGELFF	TGTGCCAGCAGGTCCGGACAGGGCGGCGCCGGGGAGCTGTTTTTT
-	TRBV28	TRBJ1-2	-	CASSSPPGHLNYGYTF	TGTGCCAGCAGTTCCCCCCCGGGACACCTTAACTATGGCTACACCTTC
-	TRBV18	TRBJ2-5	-	CASSPPGKETQYF	TGTGCCAGCTCACCACCGGGCAAAGAGACCCAGTACTTC
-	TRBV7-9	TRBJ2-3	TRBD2	CASSKLAGAPDTQYF	TGTGCCAGCAGCAAACTAGCGGGAGCCCCAGATACGCAGTATTTT
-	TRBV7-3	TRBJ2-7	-	CASSVGHQSYEQYF	TGTGCCAGCAGCGTGGGACACCAATCCTACGAGCAGTACTTC
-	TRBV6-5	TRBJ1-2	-	CASSYGLGGANYGYTF	TGTGCCAGCAGTTACGGCTTAGGGGGGGCAAACTATGGCTACACCTTC
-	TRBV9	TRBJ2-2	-	CASSVRWTVNTGELFF	TGTGCCAGCAGCGTCAGATGGACAGTAAACACCGGGGAGCTGTTTTTT
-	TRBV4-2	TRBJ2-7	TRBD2	CASSQGLAYEQYF	TGTGCCAGCAGCCAGGGACTAGCTTACGAGCAGTACTTC
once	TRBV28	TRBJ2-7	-	CATLSHGRGTYEQYF	TGTGCCACCCTCTCTCACGGACGGGGAACCTACGAGCAGTACTTC
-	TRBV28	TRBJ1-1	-	CASSPGGGNTEAFF	TGTGCCAGCAGTCCCGGCGGGGGGAACACTGAAGCTTTCTTT
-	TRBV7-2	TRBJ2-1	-	CASSLVGVNNEQFF	TGTGCCAGCAGCTTAGTCGGGGTTAACAATGAGCAGTTCTTC
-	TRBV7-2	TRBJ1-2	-	CASSSTNYGYTF	TGTGCCAGCAGCTCAACTAACTATGGCTACACCTTC
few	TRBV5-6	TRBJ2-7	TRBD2	CASSLGLALQYEQYF	TGTGCCAGCAGCTTAGGACTAGCTTTACAATACGAGCAGTACTTC
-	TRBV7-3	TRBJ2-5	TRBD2	CASNSGVGETQYF	TGTGCCAGCAATAGCGGGGTCGGAGAGACCCAGTACTTC
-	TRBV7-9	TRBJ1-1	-	CASSLVAGSGNTEAFF	TGTGCCAGCAGCTTAGTGGCCGGGAGCGGGAACACTGAAGCTTTCTTT
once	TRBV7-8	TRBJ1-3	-	CASSNVQSSGNTIYF	TGTGCCAGCAGCAACGTACAGAGCTCTGGAAACACCATATATTTT
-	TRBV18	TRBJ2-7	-	CASSPVGVSYEQYF	TGTGCCAGCTCACCGGTAGGAGTATCCTACGAGCAGTACTTC
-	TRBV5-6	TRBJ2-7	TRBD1	CASSKGQGVAYEQYF	TGTGCCAGCAGCAAGGGACAGGGGGTCGCCTACGAGCAGTACTTC
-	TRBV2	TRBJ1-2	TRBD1	CASIAGTGAHGYTF	TGTGCCAGCATCGCGGGGACAGGGGCCCATGGCTACACCTTC
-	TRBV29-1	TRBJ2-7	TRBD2	CSVGASGSLYEQYF	TGCAGCGTGGGAGCGAGCGGGAGTCTTTACGAGCAGTACTTC
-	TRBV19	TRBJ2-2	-	CASSPPGELFF	TGTGCCAGTAGTCCTCCCGGGGAGCTGTTTTTT
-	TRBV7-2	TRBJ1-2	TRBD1	CASSYHSGTGDGYTF	TGTGCCAGCAGCTACCATTCCGGGACAGGGGATGGCTACACCTTC
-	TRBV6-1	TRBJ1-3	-	CASSVDSSGNTIYF	TGTGCCAGCAGTGTAGACAGCTCTGGAAACACCATATATTTT
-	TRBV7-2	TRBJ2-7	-	CASSDYGEQYF	TGTGCCAGCAGCGACTACGGGGAGCAGTACTTC